This T cell receptor (beta chain) came from a study of blood T cell repertoires in COVID-19. Study at large: From T cells, B-cell-depleted T cells, or PBMCs came the material, which was cDNA or gDNA.

Trimming cost V 2 bases and J 4 bases; bases outside gene matches: 5. The germline gives CDR1 GTSNPN, CDR2 SVGIG (reference sequence). The CDR3 runs to 15 residues. The repertoire was sequenced with immunoSEQ multiplex PCR; TCRdb's copy has only in-frame clones and lacks some. The sample holds 15,000 to 20,000 clones, approximately 89% seen once. The specimen was peripheral blood. The chain has TRBV30 and TRBJ2-5; TRBD2 matches at 12 bases. The TCR originated in a human donor in a cohort sampled during active COVID-19. The CDR3 coding sequence is TGTGCCTGGAGTCCGCTAGCGGGGGGGCTAGAGACCCAGTACTTC. This translates into CAWSPLAGGLETQYF.